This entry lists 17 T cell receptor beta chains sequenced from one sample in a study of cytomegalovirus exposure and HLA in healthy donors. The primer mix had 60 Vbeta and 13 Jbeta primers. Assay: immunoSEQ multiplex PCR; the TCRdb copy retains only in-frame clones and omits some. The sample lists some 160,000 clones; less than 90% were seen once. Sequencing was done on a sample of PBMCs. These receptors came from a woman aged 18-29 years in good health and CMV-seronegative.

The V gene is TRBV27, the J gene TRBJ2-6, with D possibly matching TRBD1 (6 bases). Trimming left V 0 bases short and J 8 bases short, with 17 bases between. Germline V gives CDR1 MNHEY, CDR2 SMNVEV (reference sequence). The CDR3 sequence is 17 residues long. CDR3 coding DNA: TGTGCCAGCAGTTTATCCTCCTTTTACAGGGAAACCAACGTCCTGACTTTC. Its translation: CASSLSSFYRETNVLTF. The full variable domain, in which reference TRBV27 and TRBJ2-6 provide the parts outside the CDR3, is EAQVTQNPRYLITVTGKKLTVTCSQNMNHEYMSWYRQDPGLGLRQIYYSMNVEVTDKGDVPEGYKVSRKEKRNFPLILESPSPNQTSLYFCASSLSSFYRETNVLTFGAGSRLTVL.

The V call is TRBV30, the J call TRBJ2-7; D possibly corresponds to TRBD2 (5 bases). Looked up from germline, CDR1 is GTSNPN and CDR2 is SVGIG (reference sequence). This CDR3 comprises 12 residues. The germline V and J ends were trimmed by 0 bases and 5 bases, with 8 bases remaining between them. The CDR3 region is CAWSVSGNEQYF. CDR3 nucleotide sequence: TGTGCCTGGAGTGTATCCGGGAACGAGCAGTACTTC.

The CDR3 spells CASSFQALNSPLHF. The CDR3 region has the DNA TGTGCCAGCAGCTTCCAGGCGCTAAATTCACCCCTCCACTTT. This chain connects TRBV7-2 to TRBJ1-6, with D hard to call. This CDR3 is built from 14 residues. The germline V and J ends were trimmed by 3 bases and 7 bases, with 10 bases remaining between them. CDR1 is SGHTA, CDR2 FQGNSA, per germline.

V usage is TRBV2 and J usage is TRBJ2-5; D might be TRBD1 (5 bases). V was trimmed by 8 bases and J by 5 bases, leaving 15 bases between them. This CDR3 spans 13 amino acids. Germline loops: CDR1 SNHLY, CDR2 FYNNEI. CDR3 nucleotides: TGTGCCAGCCAGCTTAGAGACAGCGAGACCCAGTACTTC. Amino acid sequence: CASQLRDSETQYF.

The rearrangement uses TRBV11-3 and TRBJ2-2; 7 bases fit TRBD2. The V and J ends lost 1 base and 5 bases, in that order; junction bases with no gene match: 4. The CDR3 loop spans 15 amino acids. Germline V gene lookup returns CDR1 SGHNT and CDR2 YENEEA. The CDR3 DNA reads TGTGCCAGCAGCTTAGCAGCGGGGTGGACCGGGGAGCTGTTTTTT. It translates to CASSLAAGWTGELFF.

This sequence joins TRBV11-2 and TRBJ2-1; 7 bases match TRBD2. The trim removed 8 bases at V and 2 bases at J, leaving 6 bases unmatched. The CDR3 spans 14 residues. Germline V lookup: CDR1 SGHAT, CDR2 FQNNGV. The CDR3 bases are TGTGCCAGCGCTTCGAGCGGGACCTACAATGAGCAGTTCTTC. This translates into CASASSGTYNEQFF.

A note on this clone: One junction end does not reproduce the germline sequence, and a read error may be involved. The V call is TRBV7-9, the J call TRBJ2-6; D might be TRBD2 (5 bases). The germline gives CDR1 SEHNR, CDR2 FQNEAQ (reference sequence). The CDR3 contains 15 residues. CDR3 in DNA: TGTTCCAGCAGCTCCCAGAGGGCTGGGGCCAACGTCCTGACTTTC. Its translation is CSSSSQRAGANVLTF.

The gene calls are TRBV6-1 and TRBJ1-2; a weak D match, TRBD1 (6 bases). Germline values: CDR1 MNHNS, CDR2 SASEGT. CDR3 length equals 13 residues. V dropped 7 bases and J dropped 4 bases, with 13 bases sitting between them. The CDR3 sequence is CASTIQGSYGYTF. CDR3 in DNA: TGTGCCAGCACCATACAGGGTTCCTATGGCTACACCTTC.

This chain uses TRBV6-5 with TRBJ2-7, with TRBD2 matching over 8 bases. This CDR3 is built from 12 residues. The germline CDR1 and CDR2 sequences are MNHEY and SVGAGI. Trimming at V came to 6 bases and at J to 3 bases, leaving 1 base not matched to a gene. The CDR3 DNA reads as TGTGCCAGCAGGGCGGGGGGCTACGAGCAGTACTTC. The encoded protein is CASRAGGYEQYF.

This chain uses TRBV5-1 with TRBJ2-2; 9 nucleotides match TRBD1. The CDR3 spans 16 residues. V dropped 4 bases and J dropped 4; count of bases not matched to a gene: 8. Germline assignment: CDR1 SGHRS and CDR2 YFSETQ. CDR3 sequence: CASSPTGTGLTGELFF. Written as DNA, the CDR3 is TGCGCCAGCAGCCCAACCGGGACAGGGCTCACCGGGGAGCTGTTTTTT.

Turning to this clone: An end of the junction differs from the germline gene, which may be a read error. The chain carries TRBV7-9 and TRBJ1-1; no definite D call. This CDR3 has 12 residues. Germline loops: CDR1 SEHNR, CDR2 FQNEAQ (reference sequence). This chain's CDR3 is CSSRLMNTEAFF. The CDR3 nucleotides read TGTTCCAGCAGACTTATGAACACTGAAGCTTTCTTT.

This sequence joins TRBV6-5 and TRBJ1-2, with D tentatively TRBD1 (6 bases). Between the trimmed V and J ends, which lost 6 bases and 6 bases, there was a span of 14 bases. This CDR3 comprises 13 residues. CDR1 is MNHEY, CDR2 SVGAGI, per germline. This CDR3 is CASRVQGRNGYTF. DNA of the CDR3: TGTGCCAGCAGGGTACAGGGTAGGAATGGCTACACCTTC.

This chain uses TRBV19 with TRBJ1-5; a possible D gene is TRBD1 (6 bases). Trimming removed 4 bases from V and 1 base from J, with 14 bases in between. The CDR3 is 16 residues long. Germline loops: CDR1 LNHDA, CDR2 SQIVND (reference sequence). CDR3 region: CASSTTGPGSNQPQHF. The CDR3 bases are TGTGCCAGTAGTACCACAGGGCCTGGGAGCAATCAGCCCCAGCATTTT.

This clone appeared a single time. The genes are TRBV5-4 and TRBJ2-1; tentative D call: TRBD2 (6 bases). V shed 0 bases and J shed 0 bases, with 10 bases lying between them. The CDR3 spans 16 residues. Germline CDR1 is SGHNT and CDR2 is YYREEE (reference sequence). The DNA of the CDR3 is TGTGCCAGCAGCTTGGGGGGGGAGAGCTCCTACAATGAGCAGTTCTTC. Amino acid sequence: CASSLGGESSYNEQFF. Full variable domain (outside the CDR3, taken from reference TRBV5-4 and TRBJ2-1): ETGVTQSPTHLIKTRGQQVTLRCSSQSGHNTVSWYQQALGQGPQFIFQYYREEENGRGNFPPRFSGLQFPNYSSELNVNALELDDSALYLCASSLGGESSYNEQFFGPGTRLTVL.

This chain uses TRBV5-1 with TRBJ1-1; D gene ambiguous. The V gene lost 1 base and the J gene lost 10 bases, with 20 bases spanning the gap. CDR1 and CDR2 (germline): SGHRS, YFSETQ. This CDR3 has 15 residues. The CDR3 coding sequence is TGCGCCAGCAGCTTGACACACAGCCCTTCACTAGGAGCTTTCTTT. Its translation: CASSLTHSPSLGAFF. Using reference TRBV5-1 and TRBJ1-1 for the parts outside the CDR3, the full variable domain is KAGVTQTPRYLIKTRGQQVTLSCSPISGHRSVSWYQQTPGQGLQFLFEYFSETQRNKGNFPGRFSGRQFSNSRSEMNVSTLELGDSALYLCASSLTHSPSLGAFFGQGTRLTVV.

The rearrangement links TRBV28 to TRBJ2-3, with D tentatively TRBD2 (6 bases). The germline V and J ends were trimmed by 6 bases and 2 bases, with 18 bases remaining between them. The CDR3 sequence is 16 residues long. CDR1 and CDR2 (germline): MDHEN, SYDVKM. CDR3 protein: CASRSLRRGHTDTQYF. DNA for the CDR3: TGTGCCAGCAGATCCCTCAGGAGGGGCCACACAGATACGCAGTATTTT.

This CDR3 is CAISARGGNNEQFF. The CDR3 coding sequence is TGTGCCATCAGTGCCCGCGGGGGTAACAATGAGCAGTTCTTC. The V and J genes are TRBV10-3 and TRBJ2-1; 7 bases map to TRBD2. This CDR3 comprises 14 residues. V dropped 4 bases and J dropped 5; count of bases not matched to a gene: 5. Germline V CDR1 and CDR2: ENHRY, SYGVKD.